A single sample is the source of the 26 T cell receptor beta chains below, sequenced in a study of T cells in localized non-small cell lung cancer. Sequencing used immunoSEQ multiplex PCR; TCRdb keeps in-frame clones, though not all of them. The data contain roughly 20,000 clones, about 87% of them seen just once; the ten biggest clones take up over 6.5%. The sample in question was peripheral blood, obtained before any cancer treatment. The receptor set was obtained from a male donor at least 60 years old with stage I squamous cell lung carcinoma.

This clone was seen more than once but under ten times. The DNA of the CDR3 is TGCGCCAGCAGCGATGGACAGGGGATTTATGGCTACACCTTC. Translated, it gives CASSDGQGIYGYTF. This chain links TRBV5-1 with TRBJ1-2, with TRBD1 matching over 9 bases. V gave up 4 bases and J gave up 5 bases; unmatched junction bases: 6. CDR3 length equals 14 residues. CDR1 is SGHRS and CDR2 is YFSETQ in the germline V gene. The complete variable domain, with remaining parts taken from reference TRBV5-1 and TRBJ1-2, reads KAGVTQTPRYLIKTRGQQVTLSCSPISGHRSVSWYQQTPGQGLQFLFEYFSETQRNKGNFPGRFSGRQFSNSRSEMNVSTLELGDSALYLCASSDGQGIYGYTFGSGTRLTVV.

This chain connects TRBV7-8 to TRBJ2-7; D tentatively reads TRBD1 or TRBD2 (6 bases each). The CDR3 is 16 amino acids. Looked up from germline, CDR1 is SGHVS and CDR2 is FQNEAQ. V lost 3 bases, J lost 0 bases, and 15 bases lay in between. The CDR3 spells CASSFEGGRTSYEQYF. The CDR3 nucleotides are TGTGCCAGCAGCTTCGAGGGGGGCAGGACCTCCTACGAGCAGTACTTC.

CDR3 coding DNA: TGTGCCAGCAGCCAAGATCAGACTAGCGGTTACAATGAGCAGTTCTTC. This encodes CASSQDQTSGYNEQFF. The J gene is TRBJ2-1, the V gene TRBV4-2, with 9 bases matching TRBD2. Per germline, CDR1 LGHNA and CDR2 YNFKEQ. This CDR3 contains 16 residues. The ends lost 0 bases at V and 4 bases at J; junction bases unmatched: 4.

This chain connects TRBV12-1 to TRBJ1-1; TRBD1, as called in the table, went unchecked against the DNA. TRBV12-1 is labeled a pseudogene. The CDR3 contains 14 residues. The CDR3 is CASSATGEDTEAFF. As DNA, the CDR3 is TGTGCCAGCAGCGCTACAGGGGAAGATACTGAAGCTTTCTTT.

The chain employs TRBV18 and TRBJ2-3; TRBD1 matches at 7 bases. The CDR3 totals 15 residues. CDR1 is KGHSH, CDR2 LQKENI, per germline. The trim removed 2 bases at V and 3 bases at J, leaving 5 bases unmatched. The CDR3 protein is CASSPSRTGTDTQYF. The CDR3 DNA reads TGTGCCAGCTCACCATCACGGACAGGTACAGATACGCAGTATTTT.

This clone appeared once. V usage is TRBV30 and J usage is TRBJ2-7; 9 bases map to TRBD1. The germline gives CDR1 GTSNPN, CDR2 SVGIG (reference sequence). The CDR3 runs to 14 residues. Unmatched junction bases numbered 9, after V lost 4 bases and J lost 5 bases. CDR3 coding DNA: TGTGCCTGGAAATCATGGGACAGGGTCCACGAGCAGTACTTC. It yields the protein CAWKSWDRVHEQYF.

The chain employs TRBV20-1 and TRBJ2-7; possibly TRBD2 for D (6 bases). The length of the CDR3 is 11 residues. V gave up 6 bases and J gave up 3 bases, with 9 bases separating them. Germline V gene sequence: CDR1 DFQATT, CDR2 SNEGSKA (reference sequence). The chain's CDR3 is CSARRDYEQYF. CDR3 nucleotides: TGCAGTGCCCGGAGGGACTACGAGCAGTACTTC.

This clone has only one observation. V usage is TRBV20-1 and J usage is TRBJ1-1; D unresolved. V dropped 5 bases and J dropped 5 bases, with 9 bases sitting between them. CDR3 length: 11 residues. Germline CDR1 is DFQATT and CDR2 is SNEGSKA (reference sequence). CDR3 in amino acids: CSAPKGTEAFF. The CDR3 nucleotides read TGCAGTGCTCCAAAAGGGACTGAAGCTTTCTTT.

This chain links TRBV6-1 with TRBJ2-1; D ambiguous. Per germline, CDR1 MNHNS and CDR2 SASEGT. There are 12 residues in the CDR3. V lost 7 bases to trimming and J lost 4 bases, with 8 bases between them. CDR3 bases: TGTGCCAGCATCACAGCGTACAATGAGCAGTTCTTC. This encodes CASITAYNEQFF.

The chain is built from TRBV15 and TRBJ1-2; 7 nucleotides align to TRBD1. Germline V gene sequence: CDR1 LNHNV, CDR2 YYDKDF (reference sequence). The CDR3 length is 15 residues. The V segment lost 0 bases and the J segment 2 bases; nucleotides outside the gene matches: 3. The CDR3 DNA reads TGTGCCACCAGCAGAGAATGGACAGGCAACTATGGCTACACCTTC. This encodes CATSREWTGNYGYTF. Combining the CDR3 with reference TRBV15 and TRBJ1-2 gives the whole variable domain DAMVIQNPRYQVTQFGKPVTLSCSQTLNHNVMYWYQQKSSQAPKLLFHYYDKDFNNEADTPDNFQSRRPNTSFCFLDIRSPGLGDTAMYLCATSREWTGNYGYTFGSGTRLTVV.

This clone was recorded once. The chain couples TRBV10-3 to TRBJ1-4; D is possibly TRBD1 (6 bases). The germline CDR1 and CDR2 sequences are ENHRY and SYGVKD. The CDR3 sequence is 14 residues long. With 4 bases removed from V and 2 bases from J, the gap between germline ends came to 8 bases. This CDR3 reads CAISAGGTNEKLFF. The CDR3 DNA is TGTGCCATCAGTGCGGGGGGCACTAATGAAAAACTGTTTTTT.

The chain's CDR3 is CASQTSTDTQYF. The CDR3 coding sequence is TGCGCCAGTCAGACCAGCACAGATACGCAGTATTTT. V usage is TRBV10-2 and J usage is TRBJ2-3; D gene unclear. The V and J ends lost 9 bases and 0 bases respectively, with 7 bases between them. Germline V gives CDR1 WSHSY, CDR2 SAAADI. The length of the CDR3 is 12 residues.

This clone was counted once. The CDR3 here is CASSGKASDSNQPQHF. The CDR3 bases are TGTGCCAGCAGTGGTAAAGCCTCCGATAGCAATCAGCCCCAGCATTTT. V and J are TRBV6-1 and TRBJ1-5; D is uncertain. Germline V gene data show CDR1 as MNHNS and CDR2 as SASEGT. Deletions cut 4 bases from V and 0 bases from J, with 13 bases between. The length of the CDR3 is 16 residues.

The gene calls are TRBV2 and TRBJ1-2; D is undetermined. This CDR3 is 14 amino acids long. Trimming cost V 1 base and J 4 bases, with 10 bases left between them. CDR1 is SNHLY, CDR2 FYNNEI, per germline. As DNA, the CDR3 is TGTGCCAGCAGTGAAGTTGCGGTTAGCTATGGCTACACCTTC. Protein product: CASSEVAVSYGYTF.

The chain uses TRBV11-2 and TRBJ2-3; D is perhaps TRBD2 (5 bases). Per germline, CDR1 SGHAT and CDR2 FQNNGV. V was cut by 0 bases and J by 3 bases, with 10 bases left in between. This CDR3 region has 15 residues. This chain's CDR3 is CASSLDSGFTDTQYF. Here the CDR3 DNA reads TGTGCCAGCAGCTTAGACTCGGGGTTTACAGATACGCAGTATTTT.

The chain employs TRBV2 and TRBJ1-4; 8 nucleotides agree with TRBD1. Germline-derived CDR1 and CDR2 are SNHLY and FYNNEI. CDR3 length: 15 residues. The ends lost 6 bases at V and 7 bases at J; junction bases unmatched: 10. This chain's CDR3 is CASRSSDRAIEKLFF. DNA for the CDR3: TGTGCCAGCAGGTCTTCGGACAGGGCCATTGAAAAACTGTTTTTT. Full variable domain (outside the CDR3, taken from reference TRBV2 and TRBJ1-4): EPEVTQTPSHQVTQMGQEVILRCVPISNHLYFYWYRQILGQKVEFLVSFYNNEISEKSEIFDDQFSVERPDGSNFTLKIRSTKLEDSAMYFCASRSSDRAIEKLFFGSGTQLSVL.

This rearrangement joins TRBV7-8 to TRBJ1-5, with TRBD1 matching over 9 bases. The V segment lost 5 bases and the J segment 3 bases; nucleotides outside the gene matches: 8. Germline V gene sequence: CDR1 SGHVS, CDR2 FQNEAQ. CDR3 length: 16 amino acids. The CDR3 bases are TGTGCCAGCAGCCACACAGGGGGCGAGGTCAATCAGCCCCAGCATTTT. This codes for CASSHTGGEVNQPQHF.

This sequence joins TRBV7-8 and TRBJ1-2; 12 nucleotides match TRBD1. The trim removed 2 bases at V and 4 bases at J, leaving 8 bases unmatched. The CDR3 totals 17 residues. The germline CDR1 and CDR2 sequences are SGHVS and FQNEAQ. CDR3 coding DNA: TGTGCCAGCAGCTTATATGGGACAGGGGGCTCAATCTATGGCTACACCTTC. This encodes CASSLYGTGGSIYGYTF.

The V gene is TRBV14, the J gene TRBJ1-2; D ambiguous. This CDR3 region has 12 residues. The V gene lost 0 bases and the J gene lost 8 bases, with 7 bases spanning the gap. Germline CDR1 SGHDN, CDR2 FVKESK. CDR3 protein: CASSQDTWGYTF. CDR3 in DNA: TGTGCCAGCAGCCAAGATACCTGGGGCTACACCTTC.

V and J are TRBV27 and TRBJ2-7; tentatively, D is TRBD1 (6 bases). Per the germline V gene, CDR1 is MNHEY and CDR2 is SMNVEV (reference sequence). V lost 4 bases and J lost 2, with 12 bases in between. The CDR3 has 14 amino acids. CDR3 protein: CASSSYRAAYEQYF. The CDR3 nucleotides are TGTGCCAGCAGTTCCTACAGGGCCGCCTACGAGCAGTACTTC.

This clone occurred once. The rearrangement links TRBV9 to TRBJ1-2, with D maybe TRBD1 (6 bases). Germline assignment: CDR1 SGDLS and CDR2 YYNGEE. The CDR3 runs 13 residues. The V end lost 0 bases, the J end lost 14 bases, and 17 bases lay between the germline ends. The CDR3: CASSVGSGERITF. CDR3 nucleotide sequence: TGTGCCAGCAGCGTAGGGTCAGGGGAAAGAATAACCTTC. Supplemented by reference TRBV9 and TRBJ1-2, the full variable domain reads DSGVTQTPKHLITATGQRVTLRCSPRSGDLSVYWYQQSLDQGLQFLIQYYNGEERAKGNILERFSAQQFPDLHSELNLSSLELGDSALYFCASSVGSGERITFGSGTRLTVV.

This chain links TRBV5-1 with TRBJ2-3; a possible D gene is TRBD1 (5 bases). Trimming took off 4 bases at V and 0 bases at J, with 15 bases between the two ends. CDR3 length equals 16 residues. Germline V gene lookup returns CDR1 SGHRS and CDR2 YFSETQ. In DNA, the CDR3 is TGCGCCAGCAGCCTATCGACAGTCCTAAGCACAGATACGCAGTATTTT. This translates into CASSLSTVLSTDTQYF.

V and J are TRBV14 and TRBJ1-1; D unclear. V was pared by 1 base and J by 6 bases, with 12 bases between. The CDR3 has 14 amino acids. Germline V gene lookup returns CDR1 SGHDN and CDR2 FVKESK. The CDR3 here is CASSQVAGIPEAFF. The DNA for the CDR3 is TGTGCCAGCAGCCAAGTGGCCGGGATCCCTGAAGCTTTCTTT.

The CDR3 sequence: CASSTTGSPNEKLFF. In nucleotides, the CDR3 is TGTGCCAGTAGTACCACAGGGTCCCCTAATGAAAAACTGTTTTTT. The rearrangement joins TRBV19 to TRBJ1-4, with D perhaps TRBD1 (6 bases). With 4 bases removed from V and 3 bases from J, the gap between germline ends came to 12 bases. The CDR3 loop spans 15 amino acids. Germline values: CDR1 LNHDA, CDR2 SQIVND (reference sequence).

This chain joins TRBV5-5 and TRBJ1-6, with D possibly matching TRBD1 (5 bases). V lost 0 bases to trimming and J lost 7 bases, with 8 bases between them. The CDR3 extends over 14 amino acids. Per the germline V gene, CDR1 is SGHKS and CDR2 is YYEKEE (reference sequence). The CDR3 sequence is CASSLGQRNSPLHF. DNA for the CDR3: TGTGCCAGCAGCTTGGGACAGAGAAATTCACCCCTCCACTTT.

The rearrangement uses TRBV5-1 and TRBJ1-1, with unresolved D. Trimming removed 1 base from V and 5 bases from J, with 12 bases in between. Per the germline V gene, CDR1 is SGHRS and CDR2 is YFSETQ. CDR3 length: 14 residues. For the CDR3, the DNA is TGCGCCAGCAGCTTGTTACAAGGAGGGACTGAAGCTTTCTTT. Amino acids: CASSLLQGGTEAFF.